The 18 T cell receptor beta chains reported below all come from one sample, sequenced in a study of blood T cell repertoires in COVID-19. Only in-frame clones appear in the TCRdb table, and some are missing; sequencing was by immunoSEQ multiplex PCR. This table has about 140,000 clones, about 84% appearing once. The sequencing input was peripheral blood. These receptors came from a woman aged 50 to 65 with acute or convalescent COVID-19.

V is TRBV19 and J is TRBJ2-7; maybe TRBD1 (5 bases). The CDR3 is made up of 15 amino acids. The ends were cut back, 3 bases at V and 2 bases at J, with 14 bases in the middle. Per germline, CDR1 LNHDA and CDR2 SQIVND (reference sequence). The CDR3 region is CASSIGPDTTYEQYF. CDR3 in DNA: TGTGCCAGTAGTATTGGTCCGGACACTACCTACGAGCAGTACTTC.

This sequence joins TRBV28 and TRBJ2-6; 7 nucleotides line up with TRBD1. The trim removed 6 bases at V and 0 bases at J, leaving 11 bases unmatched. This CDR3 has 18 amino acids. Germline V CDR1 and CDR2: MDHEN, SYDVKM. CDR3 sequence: CASSLPGTASSGANVLTF. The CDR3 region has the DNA TGTGCCAGCAGCCTACCCGGGACAGCAAGCTCTGGGGCCAACGTCCTGACTTTC.

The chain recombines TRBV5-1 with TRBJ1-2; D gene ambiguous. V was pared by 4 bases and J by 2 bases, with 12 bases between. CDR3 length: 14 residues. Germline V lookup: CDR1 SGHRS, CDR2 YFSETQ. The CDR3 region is CASSPQTVNYGYTF. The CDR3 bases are TGCGCCAGCAGCCCCCAAACAGTGAACTATGGCTACACCTTC.

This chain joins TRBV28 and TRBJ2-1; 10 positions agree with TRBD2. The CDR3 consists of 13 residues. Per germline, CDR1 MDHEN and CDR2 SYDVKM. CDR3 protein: CVSLIAGGNEQFF. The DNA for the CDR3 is TGTGTGAGTTTAATAGCGGGGGGCAATGAGCAGTTCTTC.

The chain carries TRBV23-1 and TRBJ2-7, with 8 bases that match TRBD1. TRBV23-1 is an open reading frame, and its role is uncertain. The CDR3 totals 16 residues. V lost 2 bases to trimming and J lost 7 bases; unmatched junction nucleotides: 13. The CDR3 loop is CASSQPKGPGQGEQYF. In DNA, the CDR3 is TGCGCCAGCAGTCAACCGAAAGGTCCAGGACAGGGTGAGCAGTACTTC.

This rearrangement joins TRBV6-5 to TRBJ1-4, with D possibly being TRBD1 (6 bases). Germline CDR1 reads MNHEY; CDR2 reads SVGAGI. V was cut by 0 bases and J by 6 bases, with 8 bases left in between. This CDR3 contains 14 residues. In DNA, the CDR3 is TGTGCCAGCAGTTACTCAGGGGGTCATGAAAAACTGTTTTTT. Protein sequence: CASSYSGGHEKLFF.

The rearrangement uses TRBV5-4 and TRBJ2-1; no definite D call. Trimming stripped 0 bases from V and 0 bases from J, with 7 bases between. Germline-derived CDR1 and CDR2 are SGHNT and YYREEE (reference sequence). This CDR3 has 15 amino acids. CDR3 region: CASSLVTASYNEQFF. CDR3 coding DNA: TGTGCCAGCAGCTTGGTTACAGCCTCCTACAATGAGCAGTTCTTC.

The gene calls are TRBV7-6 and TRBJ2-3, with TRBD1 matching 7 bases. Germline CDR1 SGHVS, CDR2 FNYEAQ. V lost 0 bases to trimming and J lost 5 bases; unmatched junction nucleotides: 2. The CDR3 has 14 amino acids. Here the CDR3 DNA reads TGTGCCAGCAGCTTAGCAGGGGGCATAGATACGCAGTATTTT. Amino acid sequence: CASSLAGGIDTQYF.

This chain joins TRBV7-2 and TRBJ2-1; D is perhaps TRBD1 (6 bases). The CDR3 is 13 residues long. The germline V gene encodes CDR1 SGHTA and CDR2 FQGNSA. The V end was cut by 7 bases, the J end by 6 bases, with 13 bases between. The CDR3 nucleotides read TGTGCCAGCACGTACAGGGATCCCAATGAGCAGTTCTTC. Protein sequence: CASTYRDPNEQFF.

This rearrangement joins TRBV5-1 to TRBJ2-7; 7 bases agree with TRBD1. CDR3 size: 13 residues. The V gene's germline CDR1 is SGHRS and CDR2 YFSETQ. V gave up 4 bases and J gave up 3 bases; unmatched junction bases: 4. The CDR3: CASSPGQIYEQYF. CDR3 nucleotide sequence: TGCGCCAGCAGCCCGGGACAGATCTACGAGCAGTACTTC.

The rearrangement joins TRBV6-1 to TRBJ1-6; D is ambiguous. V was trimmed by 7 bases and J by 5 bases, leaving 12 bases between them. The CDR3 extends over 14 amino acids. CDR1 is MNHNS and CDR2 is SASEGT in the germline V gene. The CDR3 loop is CASNSGFDNSPLHF. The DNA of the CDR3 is TGTGCCAGCAATTCGGGGTTTGATAATTCACCCCTCCACTTT.

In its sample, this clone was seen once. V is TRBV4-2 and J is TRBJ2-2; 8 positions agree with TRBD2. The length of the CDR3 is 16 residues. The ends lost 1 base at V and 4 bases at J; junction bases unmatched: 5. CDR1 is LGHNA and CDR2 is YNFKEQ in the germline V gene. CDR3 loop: CASSQVGGAGTGELFF. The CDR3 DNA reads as TGTGCCAGCAGCCAAGTCGGGGGGGCGGGCACCGGGGAGCTGTTTTTT.

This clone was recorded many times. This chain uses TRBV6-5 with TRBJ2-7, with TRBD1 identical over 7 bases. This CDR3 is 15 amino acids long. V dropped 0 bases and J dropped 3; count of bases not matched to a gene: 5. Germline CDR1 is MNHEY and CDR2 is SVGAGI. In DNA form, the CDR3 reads TGTGCCAGCAGTTACTCCCAGGGGGTAGGCTACGAGCAGTACTTC. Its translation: CASSYSQGVGYEQYF.

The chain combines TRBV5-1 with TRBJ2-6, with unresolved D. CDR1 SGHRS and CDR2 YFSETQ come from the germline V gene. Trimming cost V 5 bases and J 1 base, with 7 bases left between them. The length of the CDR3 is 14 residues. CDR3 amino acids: CASSVSSGANVLTF. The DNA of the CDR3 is TGCGCCAGCAGTGTTAGTTCTGGGGCCAACGTCCTGACTTTC.

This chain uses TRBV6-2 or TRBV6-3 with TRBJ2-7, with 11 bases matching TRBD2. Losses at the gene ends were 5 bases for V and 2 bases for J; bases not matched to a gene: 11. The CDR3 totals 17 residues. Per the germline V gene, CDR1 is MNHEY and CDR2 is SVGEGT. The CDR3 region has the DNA TGTGCCAGCAGTGGGCCGGGACTAGCGGCGCACCCCTACGAGCAGTACTTC. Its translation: CASSGPGLAAHPYEQYF.

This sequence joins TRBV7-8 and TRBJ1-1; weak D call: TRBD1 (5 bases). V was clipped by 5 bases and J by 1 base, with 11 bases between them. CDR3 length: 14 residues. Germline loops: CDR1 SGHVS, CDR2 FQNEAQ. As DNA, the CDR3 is TGTGCCAGCAGCACGGCCAGGGAGAACACTGAAGCTTTCTTT. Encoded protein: CASSTARENTEAFF.

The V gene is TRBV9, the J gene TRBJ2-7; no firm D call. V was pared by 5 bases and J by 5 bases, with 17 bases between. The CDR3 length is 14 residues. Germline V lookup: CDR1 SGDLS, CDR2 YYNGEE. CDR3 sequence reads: CASSLTPTTHEQYF. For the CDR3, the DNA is TGTGCCAGCAGTTTGACTCCCACCACCCACGAGCAGTACTTC. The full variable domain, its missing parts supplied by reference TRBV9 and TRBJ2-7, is DSGVTQTPKHLITATGQRVTLRCSPRSGDLSVYWYQQSLDQGLQFLIQYYNGEERAKGNILERFSAQQFPDLHSELNLSSLELGDSALYFCASSLTPTTHEQYFGPGTRLTVT.

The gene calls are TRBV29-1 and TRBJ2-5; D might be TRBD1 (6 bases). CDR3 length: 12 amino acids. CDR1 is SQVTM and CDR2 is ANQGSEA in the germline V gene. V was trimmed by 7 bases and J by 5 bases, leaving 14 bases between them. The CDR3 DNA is TGCAGCGGTACAACAGGGTTGGAGACCCAGTACTTC. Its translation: CSGTTGLETQYF.